This is a list of T cell receptor beta chains from one sample in a study of vaccination and CD4 T cells after COVID-19. TCRdb redid the calling of the PCR reads with MiXCR, one entry per CDR3 protein. The table has some 8,000 distinct CDR3 sequences, about 43% seen once; the top ten hold around 16%. What these receptors recognize is not known. Input material: CD4+ T cells from blood, cultured in vitro. All receptors come from a human donor in good health. Each CDR3 is given with its conserved first and last residue. Fields, in order: CDR3 protein, CDR3 DNA, clone size, J gene, D gene, V gene. A D gene is named only where the DNA matches it firmly. The listing skips clone size in some rows; elsewhere it reads once, few, many or a size class.

CDR3aa: CASSSTGTGIREQYF
CDR3nt: TGTGCCAGTAGTTCCACCGGGACAGGGATTCGCGAGCAGTACTTC
abundance: NA
j_gene: TRBJ2-7
d_gene: TRBD1
v_gene: TRBV19

CDR3aa: CASSLTAYSNQPQHF
CDR3nt: TGTGCCAGCAGTTTAACAGCCTATAGCAATCAGCCCCAGCATTTT
abundance: NA
j_gene: TRBJ1-5
d_gene: NA
v_gene: TRBV27

CDR3aa: CASSQVGPSRWADYSGANVLTF
CDR3nt: TGTGCCAGCAGCCAAGTTGGGCCGTCTCGCTGGGCGGATTATTCTGGGGCCAACGTCCTGACTTTC
abundance: NA
j_gene: TRBJ2-6
d_gene: NA
v_gene: TRBV4-2

CDR3aa: CSASSGAGYGYTF
CDR3nt: TGCAGTGCTAGTAGCGGGGCGGGCTATGGCTACACCTTC
abundance: few
j_gene: TRBJ1-2
d_gene: NA
v_gene: TRBV20-1

CDR3aa: CATSREINRGGNQPQHF
CDR3nt: TGTGCCACCAGCAGGGAGATCAACAGGGGGGGAAATCAGCCCCAGCATTTT
abundance: few
j_gene: TRBJ1-5
d_gene: TRBD1
v_gene: TRBV15

CDR3aa: CVTSRPRSRETQYF
CDR3nt: TGTGTCACCTCCCGACCTAGGTCTCGGGAGACCCAGTACTTC
abundance: NA
j_gene: TRBJ2-5
d_gene: NA
v_gene: TRBV6-2/TRBV6-3

CDR3aa: CASSVRIQETQYF
CDR3nt: TGTGCCAGTAGTGTTAGGATTCAAGAGACCCAGTACTTC
abundance: NA
j_gene: TRBJ2-5
d_gene: NA
v_gene: TRBV19

CDR3aa: CASSRDTSNQPQHF
CDR3nt: TGTGCCAGCAGCAGAGACACCAGCAATCAGCCCCAGCATTTT
abundance: NA
j_gene: TRBJ1-5
d_gene: NA
v_gene: TRBV11-2

CDR3aa: CASSLYGVLEGAGEQYF
CDR3nt: TGTGCCAGCAGTTTATACGGGGTCCTCGAGGGGGCGGGGGAGCAGTACTTC
abundance: NA
j_gene: TRBJ2-7
d_gene: NA
v_gene: TRBV6-5

CDR3aa: CASSSGRRNYGYTF
CDR3nt: TGTGCCAGCAGCTCGGGACGGCGAAACTATGGCTACACCTTC
abundance: NA
j_gene: TRBJ1-2
d_gene: NA
v_gene: TRBV7-2

CDR3aa: CSASGLAGNTEAFF
CDR3nt: TGCAGTGCCTCTGGACTCGCGGGGAACACTGAAGCTTTCTTT
abundance: few
j_gene: TRBJ1-1
d_gene: NA
v_gene: TRBV20-1

CDR3aa: CASSRTIGGTGETQYF
CDR3nt: TGTGCCAGCAGTCGAACGATCGGGGGGACCGGGGAGACCCAGTACTTC
abundance: NA
j_gene: TRBJ2-5
d_gene: TRBD2
v_gene: TRBV6-1

CDR3aa: CASSIERRGNYGYTF
CDR3nt: TGTGCCAGCAGCATAGAAAGGAGGGGGAACTATGGCTACACCTTC
abundance: few
j_gene: TRBJ1-2
d_gene: NA
v_gene: TRBV6-1

CDR3aa: CASSLVGGGETQYF
CDR3nt: TGTGCCAGCAGCTTAGTCGGCGGGGGGGAGACCCAGTACTTC
abundance: NA
j_gene: TRBJ2-5
d_gene: TRBD2
v_gene: TRBV7-2

CDR3aa: CASSSDPGGTEAFF
CDR3nt: TGTGCCAGCTCATCTGACCCGGGAGGGACTGAAGCTTTCTTT
abundance: NA
j_gene: TRBJ1-1
d_gene: NA
v_gene: TRBV18

CDR3aa: CASSYGGNYEQYF
CDR3nt: TGTGCCAGCAGTTACGGGGGAAACTACGAGCAGTACTTC
abundance: NA
j_gene: TRBJ2-7
d_gene: NA
v_gene: TRBV6-5